The rows below give T cell receptor beta chains drawn from one sample of a study of cytomegalovirus exposure and HLA in healthy donors. Sequencing used immunoSEQ multiplex PCR; TCRdb keeps in-frame clones, though not all of them. The sample lists about 83,000 clones, around 79% occurring once. The sequencing input was PBMCs. These receptors originate from a man younger than 30 in good health and CMV-seropositive. The CDR3 runs from the conserved cysteine through the conserved F or W. The D gene is left open where the match is weak. Clone size is stated in some rows and not others, as once, few, many or a class when expanded.

v_call	cdr3_length	clone_size	d_call	j_call	cdr3_nt	cdr3_aa
TRBV6-1	12	NA	NA	TRBJ2-5	TGTGCCAGCAGCGCCTTCGGAGTTCCGCCCGACTTC	CASSAFGVPPDF
TRBV4-1	18	NA	NA	TRBJ1-1	TGCGCCAGCAGCCATTCATCAGGGGCGTCAAACCGGAACACTGAAGCTTTCTTT	CASSHSSGASNRNTEAFF
TRBV6-5	13	once	NA	TRBJ1-3	TGTGCCAGCAGGAGGGCTTCTGGAAACACCATATATTTT	CASRRASGNTIYF
TRBV6-5	15	NA	TRBD1	TRBJ2-2	TGTGCCAGCAGGTCGGGACAGCGGTTCTCTGGGGAGCTGTTTTTT	CASRSGQRFSGELFF
TRBV29-1	15	NA	TRBD1	TRBJ1-1	TGCAGCGCTACTAACCTGGACAGGGGTTTTTCTGAAGCTTTCTTT	CSATNLDRGFSEAFF
TRBV29-1	12	once	NA	TRBJ2-1	TGCAGCGAAACCACAGGGAGGGATGAGCAGTTCTTC	CSETTGRDEQFF
TRBV2	13	few	NA	TRBJ1-1	TGTGCCAGCCAATCATCAGGGGTTTCTCTAGCTTTCTTT	CASQSSGVSLAFF
TRBV6-6	14	NA	TRBD1	TRBJ1-1	TGTGCCAGCAGTTACGTTAGCACAGGGGCTGAAGCTTTCTTT	CASSYVSTGAEAFF
TRBV10-1	16	NA	NA	TRBJ1-1	TGCGCCAGCAGTGAGTCGGGGCGCGATGGCGGCACTGAAGCTTTCTTT	CASSESGRDGGTEAFF
TRBV14	15	NA	TRBD2	TRBJ2-3	TGTGCCAGCAGCCATCTAGCGGCCGAGGCAGATACGCAGTATTTT	CASSHLAAEADTQYF
TRBV5-1	14	NA	NA	TRBJ2-7	TGCGCCAGCAGCTTGGATGAGGGGGTCGACGAGCAGTACTTC	CASSLDEGVDEQYF
TRBV4-1	16	NA	TRBD2	TRBJ2-5	TGCGCCAGCAGCCTATCGGGACTAGCGCCTCAAGAGACCCAGTACTTC	CASSLSGLAPQETQYF
TRBV5-6	16	NA	TRBD1	TRBJ1-4	TGTGCCAGCAGCGTGGGACAGAGGTTGACTAATGAAAAACTGTTTTTT	CASSVGQRLTNEKLFF
TRBV7-4	17	few	NA	TRBJ2-2	TGTGCCAGCAGCTTTTTTGAGGGAGCCTCGAACACCGGGGAGCTGTTTTTT	CASSFFEGASNTGELFF
TRBV7-9	15	NA	NA	TRBJ2-7	TGTGCCAGCAGCTTTTTCGTGGGCCCATCCTACGAGCAGTACTTC	CASSFFVGPSYEQYF
TRBV6-5	14	NA	NA	TRBJ2-2	TGTGCCAGCAGTTACCCAGGGGAAACCGGGGAGCTGTTTTTT	CASSYPGETGELFF
TRBV4-1	15	few	TRBD1	TRBJ2-7	TGCGCCAGCAGCCAAGGAGGGACAGCGTCATACGAGCAGTACTTC	CASSQGGTASYEQYF
TRBV14	16	NA	TRBD2	TRBJ2-5	TGTGCCAGCAGCCAAGGTTCGTCGGGAGGGCCCCAGACCCAGTACTTC	CASSQGSSGGPQTQYF
TRBV6-1	13	NA	TRBD1	TRBJ1-1	TGTGCCAGCAATACAGGGGGGACTTTGTTCGCTTTCTTT	CASNTGGTLFAFF
TRBV11-2	13	NA	NA	TRBJ2-2	TGTGCCAGCAGCTCCGATCGGGTCGGGGAGCTGTTTTTT	CASSSDRVGELFF
TRBV5-1	13	NA	TRBD2	TRBJ2-7	TGCGCCAGCAGGGTCGCGGGGGAGCCCTTTCGGTACTTC	CASRVAGEPFRYF
TRBV27	14	NA	NA	TRBJ2-5	TGTGCCAGCAGTTTGTTCGCAGACCAAGAGACCCAGTACTTC	CASSLFADQETQYF
TRBV27	14	once	TRBD1	TRBJ1-1	TGTGCCAGCAAGAGGGACAGGGGGAACACTGAAGCTTTCTTT	CASKRDRGNTEAFF
TRBV4-1	13	NA	NA	TRBJ1-2	TGCGCCAGCAGCCACGAAGCATCGGGGGGCTACACCTTC	CASSHEASGGYTF
TRBV5-1	14	few	TRBD1	TRBJ2-2	TGCGCCAGCAGCCGGGACAGGGGGCCCGGGGAGCTGTTTTTT	CASSRDRGPGELFF
TRBV6-8	15	NA	TRBD2	TRBJ2-5	TGTGCCAGCAGTTACGAGCTAGCGGGTTCAGAGACCCAGTACTTC	CASSYELAGSETQYF
TRBV5-1	14	few	NA	TRBJ1-1	TGCGCCAGCAGAGGGAATTGGAGGGACACTGAAGCTTTCTTT	CASRGNWRDTEAFF
TRBV4-1	17	NA	TRBD2	TRBJ2-5	TGCGCCAGCAGCCAAGAGGGGACTAGCGGGAAAGAAGAGACCCAGTACTTC	CASSQEGTSGKEETQYF
TRBV29-1	11	NA	TRBD1	TRBJ1-1	TGCAGCGTTCCAGGGGGCACTGAAGCTTTCTTT	CSVPGGTEAFF
TRBV4-2	16	once	TRBD2	TRBJ2-1	TGTGCCAGCAGCCAAGATGAAGCGGGGACTTACAATGAGCAGTTCTTC	CASSQDEAGTYNEQFF
TRBV19	15	NA	TRBD1	TRBJ2-1	TGTGCCAGTAGCCCATCCGGGACAGGGATCAATGAGCAGTTCTTC	CASSPSGTGINEQFF
TRBV6-5	14	NA	TRBD1	TRBJ1-5	TGTGCCAGCAGTCACAGGGGTGGGGATCAGCCCCAGCATTTT	CASSHRGGDQPQHF
TRBV27	13	NA	NA	TRBJ1-1	TGTGCCAGCAGTTTACGGGGCAGGGGTGAAGCTTTCTTT	CASSLRGRGEAFF
TRBV4-1	17	NA	NA	TRBJ2-1	TGCGCCAGCAGCCAAGTAAACTCTAGGTACTCCTACAATGAGCAGTTCTTC	CASSQVNSRYSYNEQFF
TRBV18	16	NA	NA	TRBJ1-1	TGTGCCAGCTCAATTTTGGGGGGTCAAGAGAACACTGAAGCTTTCTTT	CASSILGGQENTEAFF
TRBV11-2	13	once	NA	TRBJ2-7	TGTGCCAGCAGCTTCGCAACAGGGAACGAGCAGTACTTC	CASSFATGNEQYF
TRBV28	13	NA	NA	TRBJ1-2	TGTGCCAGCAGTTTATTGTCCTCCTATGGCTACACCTTC	CASSLLSSYGYTF
TRBV4-1	17	NA	TRBD2	TRBJ2-1	TGCGCCAGCAGCCAAGAAGTAGCGGGAGCTCCCCACAATGAGCAGTTCTTC	CASSQEVAGAPHNEQFF
TRBV19	15	NA	NA	TRBJ1-1	TGTGCCAGTAGCATCCGCGGGGGTAGGTACACTGAAGCTTTCTTT	CASSIRGGRYTEAFF
TRBV4-1	16	NA	NA	TRBJ2-2	TGCGCCAGCAGCCAAGTTGGCCGGACTAACACCGGGGAGCTGTTTTTT	CASSQVGRTNTGELFF
TRBV10-2	15	NA	TRBD2	TRBJ2-1	TGCGCCAGCAGTGAGACTAGCGGTTCCTACAATGAGCAGTTCTTC	CASSETSGSYNEQFF
TRBV4-1	13	NA	NA	TRBJ2-1	TGCGCCAGCAGCCAAGCCCTCGCCCCGGGGCAGTTCTTC	CASSQALAPGQFF
TRBV10-3	14	NA	NA	TRBJ2-3	TGTGCCATCAGTGAGAGAGTCCCTACAGATACGCAGTATTTT	CAISERVPTDTQYF
TRBV11-2	14	NA	NA	TRBJ2-5	TGTGCCAGCAGCTCCGTCAGACTCATCGAGACCCAGTACTTC	CASSSVRLIETQYF
TRBV4-1	16	NA	TRBD1	TRBJ2-3	TGCGCCAGCAGCCAAGAAGTGGCAGGGGGCGCGGATACGCAGTATTTT	CASSQEVAGGADTQYF
TRBV5-4	16	NA	NA	TRBJ2-2	TGTGCCAGCAGCTTGCTGGCAGGGTATGGCACCGGGGAGCTGTTTTTT	CASSLLAGYGTGELFF
TRBV25-1	14	NA	TRBD2	TRBJ2-5	TGTGCCAGCAGTGAATCAGGGACTAGGGGAACCCAGTACTTC	CASSESGTRGTQYF
TRBV13	15	NA	NA	TRBJ2-7	TGTGCCAGCAGCCCCCGCCGACTCAAACCCTACGAGCAGTACTTC	CASSPRRLKPYEQYF
TRBV4-1	18	NA	TRBD2	TRBJ2-1	TGCGCCAGCAGCCAAGATCTAGTCCGGACTAGCGCTCACAATGAGCAGTTCTTC	CASSQDLVRTSAHNEQFF
TRBV5-4	15	NA	NA	TRBJ1-1	TGTGCCAGCAGCCTGCGGACACCTATGAACACTGAAGCTTTCTTT	CASSLRTPMNTEAFF
TRBV28	16	few	TRBD1	TRBJ1-1	TGTGCCAGCAGTCAACGAACGGGACAGGCGACCACTGAAGCTTTCTTT	CASSQRTGQATTEAFF
TRBV4-1	19	once	TRBD1	TRBJ1-2	TGCGCCAGCAGCCATCACTTCCCTGGACAGGGCAGACTCCTCTATGGCTACACCTTC	CASSHHFPGQGRLLYGYTF
TRBV4-1	15	NA	TRBD2	TRBJ2-7	TGCGCCAGCAGCCAAGATGACGGGAGGTTCGACGAGCAGTACTTC	CASSQDDGRFDEQYF
TRBV7-9	14	NA	TRBD2	TRBJ2-1	TGTGCCAGCACCCAGGGACTACCTGACAATGAGCAGTTCTTC	CASTQGLPDNEQFF
TRBV6-5	15	NA	TRBD2	TRBJ2-5	TGTGCCAGCGCCTTTACTAGCGGGTCGCAAGAGACCCAGTACTTC	CASAFTSGSQETQYF
TRBV11-2	15	once	TRBD2	TRBJ2-1	TGTGCCAGCAGCTTAGGCGGGGGTAACTACAATGAGCAGTTCTTC	CASSLGGGNYNEQFF
TRBV6-6	15	NA	TRBD2	TRBJ2-3	TGTGCCAGCCGACTAGCGGGAGGGAGCACAGATACGCAGTATTTT	CASRLAGGSTDTQYF
TRBV25-1	15	few	TRBD2	TRBJ2-1	TGTGCCAGCAGTGAACCGGGAGGGCCATACAATGAGCAGTTCTTC	CASSEPGGPYNEQFF
TRBV7-3	15	few	TRBD2	TRBJ2-1	TGTGCCAGCAGCTTATCTAGCGGGGCCTACAATGAGCAGTTCTTC	CASSLSSGAYNEQFF